This note documents a single T cell receptor beta chain sequence. Its antigen is still unknown. Naive CD8 populations comprised CD45RO-negative cells positively selected for CCR7, excluding terminally differentiated effector memory CD45RA+ cells. The J segment lost 0 bases and the V segment lost 4 bases, leaving 7 bases of the junction unmatched. CDR3 size: 15 residues. The germline V gene encodes CDR1 GTSNPN and CDR2 SVGIG (reference sequence). Some clones are missing from TCRdb's copy, which holds only in-frame ones; the method was immunoSEQ multiplex PCR. The data contain approximately 600,000 clones, around 95% of them singletons. The data belong to a study of shared clonotypes between healthy human individuals. Study information: Per donor, CD8 memory used one plate, CD8 naive used two, CD4 memory used three and CD4 naive used three.

Broader study findings: Specimens sampled were limited to blood, with tissue repertoires likely differing. It was observed that roughly 5% of naive CD4 clonotypes were shared across several donors.

The sequencing sample was made of naive CD8+ T cells sorted from blood. The chain combines TRBV30 with TRBJ2-3; 7 bases are a match to TRBD1. This clonotype originated in a woman aged 25 to 39 in good health. The CDR3 nucleotides are TGTGCCTGGATGACAGGGTTTATTAGCACAGATACGCAGTATTTT. As protein: CAWMTGFISTDTQYF.